The 20 T cell receptor beta chains below come from one sample, sequenced in a study of T-cell reconstitution after alpha-beta-depleted transplantation in children (dated by TCRdb to 2016 to 2018). According to the study, the label for this sample's treatment or condition signals: allogeneic hematopoietic cell transplantation with graft depleted of TCRalphabeta T cells and CD19 B cells. Libraries came from PCR. The run used an Illumina HiSeq 2500. Molecular barcoding was employed in the preparation of TCR libraries, with unique molecular identifiers being used to normalize TCRbeta repertoire quantification. The raw public data were reprocessed by TCRdb itself: fastp quality trimming at Q25, MiXCR clonotype calling, in-frame beta chains only. Rows are combined by CDR3 protein, so each entry shows the most common genes and DNA. The sample data list hundreds of thousands of distinct CDR3 sequences, and 13% of these were observed just once. The ten largest clones take up roughly 0.84% of the sample.

The sequenced sample was PBMCs, obtained before TCRalphabeta/CD19-depleted stem cell transplant. Receptor source: a girl aged 2 to 10 with congenital amegakaryocytic thrombocytopenia, due to receive a stem cell transplant.

This clonotype showed up just once. The gene calls are TRBV30 and TRBJ2-1, with 8 bases identical to TRBD2. Trimming took 0 bases from V and 6 from J; bases not matched to a gene: 13. CDR1 and CDR2 from the germline V gene are GTSNPN and SVGIG (reference sequence). The CDR3 is 17 residues long. In nucleotides, the CDR3 is TGTGCCTGGAGTGTTCCTAACCCTAGCGGGCTTTTCAATGAGCAGTTCTTC. Translated: CAWSVPNPSGLFNEQFF.

The rearrangement joins TRBV29-1 to TRBJ2-7, with TRBD1 matching over 11 bases. Germline CDR1 and CDR2: SQVTM and ANQGSEA. There are 13 residues in the CDR3. After removal of 7 bases from V and 3 bases from J, the junction contained 5 bases not matched to a gene. CDR3 loop: CSAYGTGGYEQYF. The CDR3, as DNA: TGCAGCGCATACGGGACAGGGGGCTACGAGCAGTACTTC.

This clonotype occurred many times. The chain combines TRBV12-3 or TRBV12-4 with TRBJ1-2; TRBD1 agrees at 8 bases. This CDR3 comprises 16 residues. The V and J ends lost 8 bases and 0 bases, in that order; junction bases with no gene match: 11. The CDR3 sequence: CASLGQGSLSNYGYTF. In DNA, the CDR3 is TGTGCCAGCCTAGGACAGGGTTCCCTATCTAACTATGGCTACACCTTC.

There are a few counts of this clonotype. As DNA, the CDR3 is TGTGCCAGCAGCCTACGCCAGGGCGGGGGATACAATGAGCAGTTCTTC. Translating it yields CASSLRQGGGYNEQFF. V gene TRBV7-9 combines with J gene TRBJ2-1; 7 bases are shared with TRBD2. Germline CDR1 SEHNR, CDR2 FQNEAQ (reference sequence). V was pared by 5 bases and J by 4 bases, with 11 bases of the junction left unmatched. This CDR3 has 16 amino acids.

The chain couples TRBV5-1 to TRBJ2-3, with TRBD2 identical over 7 bases. Trimming removed 0 bases from V and 2 bases from J; junction bases left unmatched: 6. Germline V CDR1 and CDR2: SGHRS, YFSETQ. The CDR3 totals 16 residues. The CDR3: CASSLVGAGVTDTQYF. The CDR3 nucleotides are TGCGCCAGCAGCTTGGTCGGCGCGGGAGTCACAGATACGCAGTATTTT.

The chain uses TRBV12-3 or TRBV12-4 and TRBJ1-5, with D unclear. The V end lost 7 bases, the J end lost 9 bases, and 16 bases lay between the germline ends. The CDR3 has 13 amino acids. The CDR3 nucleotides read TGTGCCAGCACCCTAGGTGTTAGGCGGCCCCAGCATTTT. This codes for CASTLGVRRPQHF.

The chain is built from TRBV11-2 and TRBJ2-1; D remains unclear. Trimming cost V 4 bases and J 10 bases, with 14 bases left between them. Per the germline V gene, CDR1 is SGHAT and CDR2 is FQNNGV. The CDR3 consists of 13 residues. CDR3 in amino acids: CASSSGPENEQFF. The CDR3 region has the DNA TGTGCCAGCAGCTCCGGGCCAGAAAACGAGCAGTTCTTC.

J is TRBJ2-5 and V is TRBV11-2; 8 positions match TRBD2. The V gene end was trimmed by 5 bases and the J gene end by 5 bases; junction bases not matched to a gene: 7. Germline V gene data show CDR1 as SGHAT and CDR2 as FQNNGV. CDR3 length: 14 residues. In DNA form, the CDR3 reads TGTGCCAGCAGCCAGCTAGCGGGCGCTGAGACCCAGTACTTC. It codes for CASSQLAGAETQYF.

This clonotype was seen repeatedly, ten times or more. The V gene is TRBV7-2, the J gene TRBJ2-5, with D perhaps matching TRBD2 (5 bases). The CDR3 totals 17 residues. Trimming took off 1 base at V and 5 bases at J, with 20 bases between the two ends. From germline, CDR1 is SGHTA and CDR2 FQGNSA. The CDR3 sequence: CASSLVNSGSLWETQYF. The CDR3 nucleotides read TGTGCCAGCAGCTTAGTGAATTCGGGATCCCTTTGGGAGACCCAGTACTTC.

This clonotype was counted only a few times. The chain combines TRBV5-1 with TRBJ2-1, with D tentatively TRBD1 or TRBD2 (6 bases each). The CDR3 contains 17 residues. V was shortened by 0 bases and J by 8 bases, with 21 bases between the two germline ends. The germline CDR1 and CDR2 sequences are SGHRS and YFSETQ. The CDR3 DNA is TGCGCCAGCAGCTTGGAACAGGGCCTCGCAGGAGGGGATGAGCAGTTCTTC. Encoded protein: CASSLEQGLAGGDEQFF.

This clonotype has ten or more counts. This chain uses TRBV12-3 or TRBV12-4 with TRBJ2-1, with D hard to call. Deletions cut 6 bases from V and 5 bases from J, with 14 bases between. The length of the CDR3 is 14 residues. The CDR3 here is CASRTVNSDNEQFF. CDR3 coding DNA: TGTGCCAGCAGGACGGTCAATTCCGACAATGAGCAGTTCTTC.

The V and J genes are TRBV5-1 and TRBJ2-2, with 7 nucleotides matching TRBD2. Per germline, CDR1 SGHRS and CDR2 YFSETQ. V lost 4 bases, J lost 5 bases, and 14 bases stayed unmatched. The CDR3 runs to 17 residues. The DNA of the CDR3 is TGCGCCAGCAGCCCGGTGGCGGGAGCAAGGGGAACCGGGGAGCTGTTTTTT. Translating it yields CASSPVAGARGTGELFF.

The count of this clonotype is one. The rearrangement uses TRBV30 and TRBJ1-2, with D uncertain. Germline V gene sequence: CDR1 GTSNPN, CDR2 SVGIG (reference sequence). This CDR3 is 11 amino acids long. V lost 2 bases and J 10 bases, leaving 11 bases between the germline ends. CDR3 amino acids: CAWSSNHDYTF. The CDR3 nucleotides are TGTGCCTGGAGTTCCAACCATGACTACACCTTC.

This clonotype has a handful of counts. The rearrangement uses TRBV7-9 and TRBJ2-2; D is tentatively TRBD1 or TRBD2 (6 bases each). The CDR3 is 17 residues long. V lost 0 bases and J 3 bases, leaving 14 bases between the germline ends. Germline V gene lookup returns CDR1 SEHNR and CDR2 FQNEAQ (reference sequence). The CDR3 region is CASSLAPGGYDTGELFF. DNA of the CDR3: TGTGCCAGCAGCTTAGCGCCCGGGGGCTACGACACCGGGGAGCTGTTTTTT.

This clonotype was recorded at least ten times. The chain links TRBV29-1 to TRBJ1-1; the D is unclear. V was shortened by 4 bases and J by 4 bases, with 16 bases between the two germline ends. Germline CDR1 SQVTM, CDR2 ANQGSEA. The CDR3 has 14 residues. The CDR3 reads CSVVTPTVGTEAFF. The CDR3 coding sequence is TGCAGCGTTGTCACACCGACGGTTGGCACTGAAGCTTTCTTT.

This clonotype was counted between two and nine times. V usage is TRBV10-2 and J usage is TRBJ2-2; TRBD2 is a possible D gene (6 bases). The germline V gene encodes CDR1 WSHSY and CDR2 SAAADI. The CDR3 sequence is 16 residues long. V was trimmed by 0 bases and J by 5 bases, leaving 13 bases between them. CDR3 coding DNA: TGCGCCAGCAGTGAGTCGGGTGGGAGGAGAACCGGGGAGCTGTTTTTT. Residues: CASSESGGRRTGELFF.

This clonotype occurred a few times. The chain's CDR3 is CASEYGSYNEQFF. Written as DNA, the CDR3 is TGTGCCAGTGAGTATGGCTCCTACAATGAGCAGTTCTTC. The chain links TRBV5-6 to TRBJ2-1; D not resolved. Germline V gene data show CDR1 as SGHDT and CDR2 as YYEEEE. The CDR3 totals 13 residues. Trimming took 8 bases from V and 0 from J, leaving 9 bases between them.

This clonotype was seen a few times. J is TRBJ2-5 and V is TRBV25-1, with TRBD2 identical over 10 bases. Germline V lookup: CDR1 MGHDK, CDR2 SYGVNS. The CDR3 is made up of 12 amino acids. With V trimmed by 8 bases and J by 6 bases, 3 bases remained unmatched. The CDR3 region is CASLAGAQTQYF. Written as DNA, the CDR3 is TGTGCCAGCCTAGCGGGAGCTCAGACCCAGTACTTC.

In this sample, this clonotype turned up a few times. The gene calls are TRBV20-1 and TRBJ2-7, with D perhaps TRBD2 (6 bases). There are 19 residues in the CDR3. The germline gives CDR1 DFQATT, CDR2 SNEGSKA (reference sequence). The V and J ends lost 0 bases and 2 bases respectively, with 26 bases between them. Here the CDR3 reads CSARDPAPSSGGIPYEQYF. DNA of the CDR3: TGCAGTGCTAGAGATCCCGCCCCGTCGAGTGGCGGGATTCCCTACGAGCAGTACTTC.

This clonotype was counted at least ten times. V and J are TRBV5-1 and TRBJ2-7; D not certain. Deletions cut 1 base from V and 5 bases from J, with 10 bases between. The CDR3 totals 13 residues. Germline V gene data show CDR1 as SGHRS and CDR2 as YFSETQ. The CDR3, as DNA: TGCGCCAGCAGCTTGATAATTAAGGACGAGCAGTACTTC. Its translation: CASSLIIKDEQYF.